These 2 T cell receptor beta chains were all obtained from the same sample, sequenced in a study of blood T cell repertoires in COVID-19 (dated by TCRdb to 2020 to 2021). Libraries were made using the immunoSEQ multiplex PCR assay. The clones in this table, taken by TCRdb from immuneACCESS, are in-frame only. Not every clone is retained; where verified, under half of the shortfall comes from an unresolved V gene, and the cause of the rest is unknown. This sample gives over 200,000 clones in total; about 91% of them show up just once. The ten largest clones represent about 2.5% of the sample. The sample was peripheral blood. These receptors were obtained from a person under 35 with COVID-19, enrolled during active disease.

V gene TRBV10-2 combines with J gene TRBJ2-7, with D possibly TRBD2 on 6 matching bases. Deletions cut 2 bases from V and 12 bases from J, with 11 bases between. The CDR3 has 11 amino acids. Per germline, CDR1 WSHSY and CDR2 SAAADI. In DNA form, the CDR3 reads TGCGCCAGCAGTGAGGCGGGACGCTGGTACTTC. It specifies CASSEAGRWYF.

The chain employs TRBV7-9 and TRBJ2-7; 13 nucleotides match TRBD2. Germline trimming cut 5 bases from V and 7 bases from J; bases unmatched to any gene: 8. The CDR3 is 15 residues long. Germline lookup yields CDR1 SEHNR and CDR2 FQNEAQ (reference sequence). This CDR3 is CASSPGLAGVWEQYF. CDR3 DNA sequence: TGTGCCAGCAGCCCTGGACTAGCGGGAGTGTGGGAGCAGTACTTC. Supplemented by reference TRBV7-9 and TRBJ2-7, the full variable domain reads DTGVSQNPRHKITKRGQNVTFRCDPISEHNRLYWYRQTLGQGPEFLTYFQNEAQLEKSRLLSDRFSAERPKGSFSTLEIQRTEQGDSAMYLCASSPGLAGVWEQYFGPGTRLTVT.